Listed below are T cell receptor beta chains from one sample, sequenced in a study of regulatory T cells in long-lasting Graves disease. From the multiplex PCR reads, TCRdb called clonotypes with MiXCR, one entry per CDR3 protein. The repertoire holds some 220,000 distinct CDR3 sequences, with roughly 19% as singletons. These data were likewise used in another study, on T cells in Graves' hyperthyroidism and ophthalmopathy.

Here the sequenced sample was peripheral blood mononuclear cells (PBMCs), taken at new diagnosis, from a patient treated with antithyroid drugs. These receptors all stem from a woman between 25 and 40 years old with Graves disease. Each CDR3 is given with its conserved first and last residue. The D gene is left open where the match is weak. Rows give clone size only sometimes, using once, few, many, or a class for an expanded clone.

many TRBJ1-5 TRBV6-5 - TGTGCCAGCAGTTACCTTTCGGAGGGTCAGCCCCAGCATTTT CASSYLSEGQPQHF
many TRBJ1-1 TRBV27 - TGTGCCAGCAGTTTCGGGATGGGCACGAACACTGAAGCTTTCTTT CASSFGMGTNTEAFF
- TRBJ2-3 TRBV24-1 - TGTGCCACCCGCACCCGTCCGCCCACAGATACGCAGTATTTT CATRTRPPTDTQYF
few TRBJ2-5 TRBV20-1 - TGCAGTGCTGATGAGAGAGAGACCCAGTACTTC CSADERETQYF
few TRBJ2-1 TRBV18 TRBD1 TGTGCCAGCTCACCACCGTTTGGGCAGGGGGCCGATGTCTCCTACAATGAGCAGTTCTTC CASSPPFGQGADVSYNEQFF
many TRBJ1-1 TRBV9 - TGTGCCAGCAGCACACCGAGGGGGGCGAACACTGAAGCTTTCTTT CASSTPRGANTEAFF
many TRBJ1-1 TRBV27 - TGTGCCAGCAGTTTTCTAACTGGGCCTGAAGCTTTCTTT CASSFLTGPEAFF
many TRBJ1-1 TRBV6-5 - TGTGCCAGCAGTTACAGCAACACTGAAGCTTTCTTT CASSYSNTEAFF
many TRBJ2-3 TRBV3-1 TRBD1 TGTGCCAGCAGCCAAGGACAGGGGCCGGCCCCCACAGATACGCAGTATTTT CASSQGQGPAPTDTQYF
many TRBJ2-4 TRBV27 TRBD1 TGTGCCAGCAGACGAGGACAGGTGGGCGGTGGGGCCAAAAACATTCAGTACTTC CASRRGQVGGGAKNIQYF
many TRBJ2-6 TRBV20-1 TRBD1 TGCAGTGTAAGCGACAGGGCTGGGGCCAACGTCCTGACTTTC CSVSDRAGANVLTF
many TRBJ1-2 TRBV30 - TGTGCCTGGACGGGGGCCTTCGACTATGGCTACACCTTC CAWTGAFDYGYTF
- TRBJ1-1 TRBV30 - TGTGCCTGGAATGGACGAGGGCAGACGTTGAATACTGAAGCTTTCTTT CAWNGRGQTLNTEAFF
many TRBJ2-5 TRBV7-8 - TGTGCCAGCAGCCCGACTCAAGAGACCCAGTACTTC CASSPTQETQYF
many TRBJ2-7 TRBV15 - TGTGCCACCAGCCCGTCCGATAGGTTCGGACAACTCTACGAGCAGTACTTC CATSPSDRFGQLYEQYF
many TRBJ2-2 TRBV2 TRBD1 TGTGCCAGCAACATACAGGGGGCGAGCAACACCGGGGAGCTGTTTTTT CASNIQGASNTGELFF
many TRBJ1-2 TRBV6-5 - TGTGCCAGCAGTTACGGCAGGATTGCGGGGGAGAGGGGCTACACCTTC CASSYGRIAGERGYTF
many TRBJ1-4 TRBV6-5 - TGTGCCAGCAGTTTACTCAGGGGTAATGAAAAACTGTTTTTT CASSLLRGNEKLFF
many TRBJ1-1 TRBV4-1 - TGCGCCAGCAGCCGACACGTTCGGGGGCAAAGGGACACTGAAGCTTTCTTT CASSRHVRGQRDTEAFF
many TRBJ1-3 TRBV14 TRBD1 TGTGCCAGCAGCCACCTTGGGACAGCTTCTGGAAACACCATATATTTT CASSHLGTASGNTIYF
many TRBJ2-6 TRBV27 TRBD2 TGTGCCAGCAGTCCCAGGACTAGCGGGAGGTCCAAGAGCTCTGGGGCCAACGTCCTGACTTTC CASSPRTSGRSKSSGANVLTF
few TRBJ1-5 TRBV30 TRBD1 TGTGCCTGGAGTGTTGGCAGGGGGTATAGCAATCAGCCCCAGCATTTT CAWSVGRGYSNQPQHF
many TRBJ2-1 TRBV2 - TGTGCCAGCAGTGACACGGGGCTTTCCCCCAAGAGCTCCTACAATAAGCAGTTCTTC CASSDTGLSPKSSYNKQFF
- TRBJ2-1 TRBV6-1 TRBD1 TGTGCCAGCAGTCCGCCGGGACAGGCATCCAATGAGCAGTTCTTC CASSPPGQASNEQFF
- TRBJ2-1 TRBV20-1 TRBD2 TGCAGTGCTGGCCCTAGCGGGAGTCTGAACAATGAGCAGTTCTTC CSAGPSGSLNNEQFF
many TRBJ1-2 TRBV12-3/TRBV12-4 TRBD1 TGTGCCAGCAGCCAAGGGGGCAGGGAGGCCTATGGCTACACCTTC CASSQGGREAYGYTF
many TRBJ2-3 TRBV6-5 - TGTGCCAGCAGTTACTCAGCGGAGGGGGCCACAGATACGCAGTATTTT CASSYSAEGATDTQYF
- TRBJ2-2 TRBV3-1 - TGTGCCAGCAGCCCCCTCCACGGAGATGCCGGGGAGCTGTTTTTT CASSPLHGDAGELFF
- TRBJ2-5 TRBV29-1 TRBD2 TGCAGCGGAGGACTAGCGGGAGGTCGCGAGACCCAGTACTTC CSGGLAGGRETQYF
many TRBJ2-4 TRBV30 - TGTGCCTGGAGTGGAGCAAACATTCAGTACTTC CAWSGANIQYF
- TRBJ2-1 TRBV7-8 TRBD1 TGTGCCAGCTGTGTCCCAGGGGGCCCCTACAATGAGCAGTTCTTC CASCVPGGPYNEQFF
many TRBJ1-4 TRBV6-2/TRBV6-3 TRBD1 TGTGCCAGCAGTAAACAGGGGGTTGGTGGTGAAAAACTGTTTTTT CASSKQGVGGEKLFF
few TRBJ2-5 TRBV4-2 - TGTGCCAGCAGCCAAGAGGCAGGCAGGGGGGATCAAGAGACCCAGTACTTC CASSQEAGRGDQETQYF
- TRBJ2-3 TRBV28 TRBD1 TGTGCCAGCAGTGGGACAGGGGGTAGCACAGATACGCAGTATTTT CASSGTGGSTDTQYF